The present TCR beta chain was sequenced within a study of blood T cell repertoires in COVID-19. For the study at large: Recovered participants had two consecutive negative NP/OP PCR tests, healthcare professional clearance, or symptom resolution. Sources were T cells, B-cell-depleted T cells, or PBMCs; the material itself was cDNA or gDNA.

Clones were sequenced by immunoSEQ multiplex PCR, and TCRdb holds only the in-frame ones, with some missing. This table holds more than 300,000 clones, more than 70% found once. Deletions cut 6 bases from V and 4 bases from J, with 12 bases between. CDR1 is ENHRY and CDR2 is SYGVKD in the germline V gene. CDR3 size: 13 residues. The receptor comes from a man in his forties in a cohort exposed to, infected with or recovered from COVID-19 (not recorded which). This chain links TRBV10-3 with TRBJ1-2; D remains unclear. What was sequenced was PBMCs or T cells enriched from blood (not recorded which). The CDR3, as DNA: TGTGCCATCAGAAATGTAGTGAGCTATGGCTACACCTTC. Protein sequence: CAIRNVVSYGYTF.